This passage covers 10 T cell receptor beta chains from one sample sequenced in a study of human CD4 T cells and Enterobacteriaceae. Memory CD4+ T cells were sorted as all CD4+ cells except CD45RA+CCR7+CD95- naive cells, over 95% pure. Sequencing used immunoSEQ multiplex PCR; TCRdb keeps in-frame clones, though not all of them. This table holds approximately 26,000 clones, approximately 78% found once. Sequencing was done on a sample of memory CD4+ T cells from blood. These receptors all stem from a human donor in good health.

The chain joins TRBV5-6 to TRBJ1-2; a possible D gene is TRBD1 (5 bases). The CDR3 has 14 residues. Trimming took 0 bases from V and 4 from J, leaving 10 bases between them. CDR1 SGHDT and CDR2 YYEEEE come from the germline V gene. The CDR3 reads CASSLGQTSYGYTF. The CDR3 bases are TGTGCCAGCAGCTTGGGACAGACTTCCTATGGCTACACCTTC.

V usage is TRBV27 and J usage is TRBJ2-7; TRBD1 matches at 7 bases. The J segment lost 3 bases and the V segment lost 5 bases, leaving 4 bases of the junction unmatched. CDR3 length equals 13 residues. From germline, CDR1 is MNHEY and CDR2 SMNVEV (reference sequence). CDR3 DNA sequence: TGTGCCAGCAGTATAAGACAGGGCTACGAGCAGTACTTC. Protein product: CASSIRQGYEQYF.

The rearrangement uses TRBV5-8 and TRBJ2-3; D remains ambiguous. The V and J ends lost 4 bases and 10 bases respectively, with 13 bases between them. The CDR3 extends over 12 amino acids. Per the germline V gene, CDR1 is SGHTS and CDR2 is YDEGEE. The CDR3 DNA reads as TGTGCCAGCAGCACCCCACGATACGCGCAGTATTTT. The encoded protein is CASSTPRYAQYF.

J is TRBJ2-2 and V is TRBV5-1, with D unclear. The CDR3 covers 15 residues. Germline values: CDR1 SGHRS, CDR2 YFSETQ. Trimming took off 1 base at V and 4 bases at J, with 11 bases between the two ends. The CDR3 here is CASSLSRTVTGELFF. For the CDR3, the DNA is TGCGCCAGCAGCTTGTCCCGTACAGTCACCGGGGAGCTGTTTTTT.

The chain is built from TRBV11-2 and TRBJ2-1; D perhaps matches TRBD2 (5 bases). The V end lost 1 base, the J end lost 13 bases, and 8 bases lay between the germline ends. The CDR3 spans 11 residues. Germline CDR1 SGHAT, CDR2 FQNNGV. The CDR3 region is CASSLGGRQFF. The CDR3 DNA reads TGTGCCAGCAGCTTAGGCGGGCGCCAGTTCTTC.

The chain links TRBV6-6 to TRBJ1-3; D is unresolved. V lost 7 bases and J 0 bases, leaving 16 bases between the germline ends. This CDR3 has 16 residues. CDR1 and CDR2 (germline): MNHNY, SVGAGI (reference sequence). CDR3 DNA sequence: TGTGCCAGCACCCCGGACGTACAACGCTCTGGAAACACCATATATTTT. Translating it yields CASTPDVQRSGNTIYF.

The CDR3 region has the DNA TGCGCCAGCAGCCAAGAGAGGGACAGGGGGTCCCAAGAGACCCAGTACTTC. This encodes CASSQERDRGSQETQYF. The gene calls are TRBV4-1 and TRBJ2-5; TRBD1 aligns across 11 bases. Germline V gene lookup returns CDR1 MGHRA and CDR2 YSYEKL. The CDR3 extends over 17 amino acids. V trimming: 0 bases; J trimming: 1 base; junction bases outside the gene matches: 4.

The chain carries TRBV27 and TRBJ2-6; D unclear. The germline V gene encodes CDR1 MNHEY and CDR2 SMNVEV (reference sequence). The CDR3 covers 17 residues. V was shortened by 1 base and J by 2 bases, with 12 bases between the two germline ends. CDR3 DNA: TGTGCCAGCAGTTTATTTGGGGAAGCAGCTGGGGCCAACGTCCTGACTTTC. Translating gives CASSLFGEAAGANVLTF.

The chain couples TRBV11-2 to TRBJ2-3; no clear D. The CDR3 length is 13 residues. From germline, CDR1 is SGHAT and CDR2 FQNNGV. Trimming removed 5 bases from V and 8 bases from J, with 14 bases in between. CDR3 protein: CASSRGTLITQYF. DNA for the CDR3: TGTGCCAGCAGCAGAGGAACCTTGATTACGCAGTATTTT.

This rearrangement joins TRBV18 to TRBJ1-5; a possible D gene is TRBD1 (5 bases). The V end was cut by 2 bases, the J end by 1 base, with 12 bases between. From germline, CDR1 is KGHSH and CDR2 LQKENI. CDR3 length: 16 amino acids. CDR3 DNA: TGTGCCAGCTCACCAGGGGCAGGTCTAAGCAATCAGCCCCAGCATTTT. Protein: CASSPGAGLSNQPQHF.